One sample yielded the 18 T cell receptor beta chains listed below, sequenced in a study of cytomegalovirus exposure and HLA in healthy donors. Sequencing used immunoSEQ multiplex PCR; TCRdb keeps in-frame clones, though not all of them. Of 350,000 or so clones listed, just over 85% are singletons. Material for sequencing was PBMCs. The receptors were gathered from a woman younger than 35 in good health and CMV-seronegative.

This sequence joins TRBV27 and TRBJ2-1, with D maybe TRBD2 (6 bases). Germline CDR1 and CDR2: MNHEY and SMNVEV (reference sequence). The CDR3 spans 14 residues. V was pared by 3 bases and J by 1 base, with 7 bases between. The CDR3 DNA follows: TGTGCCAGCAGTTTGGGGGGTTCCTACAATGAGCAGTTCTTC. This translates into CASSLGGSYNEQFF.

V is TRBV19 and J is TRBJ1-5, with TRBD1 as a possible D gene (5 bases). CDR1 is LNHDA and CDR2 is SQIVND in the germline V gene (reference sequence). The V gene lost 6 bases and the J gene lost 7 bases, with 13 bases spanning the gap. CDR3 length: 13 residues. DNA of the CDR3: TGTGCCAGTAGCGACAGCCGTACGCAGCCCCAGCATTTT. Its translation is CASSDSRTQPQHF.

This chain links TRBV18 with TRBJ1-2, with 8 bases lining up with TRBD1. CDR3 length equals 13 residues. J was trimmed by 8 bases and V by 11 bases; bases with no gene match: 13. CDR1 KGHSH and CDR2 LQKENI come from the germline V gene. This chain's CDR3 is CAPKPRQGRGYTF. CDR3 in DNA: TGTGCCCCTAAACCGCGACAGGGGAGGGGCTACACCTTC.

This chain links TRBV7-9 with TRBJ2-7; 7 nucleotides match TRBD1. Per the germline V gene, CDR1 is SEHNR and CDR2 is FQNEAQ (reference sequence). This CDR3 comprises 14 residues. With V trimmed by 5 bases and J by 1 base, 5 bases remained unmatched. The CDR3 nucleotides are TGTGCCAGCAGCCCCCGGGACAGTTCCTACGAGCAGTACTTC. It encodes CASSPRDSSYEQYF.

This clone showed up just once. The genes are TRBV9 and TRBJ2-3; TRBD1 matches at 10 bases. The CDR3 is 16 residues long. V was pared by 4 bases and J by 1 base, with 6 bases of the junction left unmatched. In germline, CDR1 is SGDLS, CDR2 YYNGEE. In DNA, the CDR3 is TGTGCCAGCAGCCGGACAGGGGGTGGCCGCACAGATACGCAGTATTTT. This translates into CASSRTGGGRTDTQYF.

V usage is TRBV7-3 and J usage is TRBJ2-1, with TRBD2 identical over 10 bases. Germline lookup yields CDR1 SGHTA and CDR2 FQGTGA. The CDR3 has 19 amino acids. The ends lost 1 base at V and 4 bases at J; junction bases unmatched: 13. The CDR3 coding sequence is TGTGCCAGCAGCTTAATGGGGCTAGCGGGAGTTGGAGGTTACAATGAGCAGTTCTTC. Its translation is CASSLMGLAGVGGYNEQFF. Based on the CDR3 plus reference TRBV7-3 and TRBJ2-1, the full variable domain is GAGVSQTPSNKVTEKGKYVELRCDPISGHTALYWYRQSLGQGPEFLIYFQGTGAADDSGLPNDRFFAVRPEGSVSTLKIQRTERGDSAVYLCASSLMGLAGVGGYNEQFFGPGTRLTVL.

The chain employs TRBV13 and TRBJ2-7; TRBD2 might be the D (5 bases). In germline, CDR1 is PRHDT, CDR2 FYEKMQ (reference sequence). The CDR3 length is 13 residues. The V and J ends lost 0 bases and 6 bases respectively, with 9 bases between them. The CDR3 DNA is TGTGCCAGCAGCTTAGGGGCAGGAGGCGAGCAGTACTTC. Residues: CASSLGAGGEQYF.

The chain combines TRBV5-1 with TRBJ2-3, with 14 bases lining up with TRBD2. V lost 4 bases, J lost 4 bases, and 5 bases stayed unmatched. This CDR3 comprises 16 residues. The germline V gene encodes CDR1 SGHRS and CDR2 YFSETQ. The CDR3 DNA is TGCGCCAGCAGCAAGGGACTAGCGGGAGTGGCAGATACGCAGTATTTT. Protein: CASSKGLAGVADTQYF.

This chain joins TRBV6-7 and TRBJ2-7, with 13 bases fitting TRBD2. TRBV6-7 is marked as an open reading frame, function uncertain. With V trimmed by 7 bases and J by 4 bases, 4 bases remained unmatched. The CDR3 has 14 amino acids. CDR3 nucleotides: TGTGCCAGCACAGGACTAGCGGGAGAGTACGAGCAGTACTTC. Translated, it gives CASTGLAGEYEQYF.

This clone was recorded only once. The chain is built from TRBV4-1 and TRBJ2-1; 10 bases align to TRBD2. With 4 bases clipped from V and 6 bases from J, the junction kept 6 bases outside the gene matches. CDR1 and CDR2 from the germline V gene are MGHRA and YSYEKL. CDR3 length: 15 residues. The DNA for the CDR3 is TGCGCCAGCAGCCCCGGACTAGCGGACCTCAATGAGCAGTTCTTC. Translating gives CASSPGLADLNEQFF.

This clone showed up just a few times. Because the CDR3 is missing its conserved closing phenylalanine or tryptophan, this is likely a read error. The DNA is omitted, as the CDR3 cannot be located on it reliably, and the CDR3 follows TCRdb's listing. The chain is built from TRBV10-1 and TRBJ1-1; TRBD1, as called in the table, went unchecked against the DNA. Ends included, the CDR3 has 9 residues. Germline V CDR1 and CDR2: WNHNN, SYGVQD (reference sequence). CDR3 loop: CASSDKGSR.

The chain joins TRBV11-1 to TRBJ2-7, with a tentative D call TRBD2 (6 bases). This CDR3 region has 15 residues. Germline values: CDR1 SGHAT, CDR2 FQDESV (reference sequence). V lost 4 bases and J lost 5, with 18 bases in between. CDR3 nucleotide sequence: TGTGCCAGCAGCTCGGGCGGGCGGGAAGCTCACGAGCAGTACTTC. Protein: CASSSGGREAHEQYF.

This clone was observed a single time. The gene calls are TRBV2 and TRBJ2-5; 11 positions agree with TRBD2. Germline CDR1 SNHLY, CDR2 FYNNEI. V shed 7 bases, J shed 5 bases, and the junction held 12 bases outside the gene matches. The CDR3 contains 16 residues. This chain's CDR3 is CASTKRVAGGPETQYF. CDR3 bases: TGTGCCAGCACCAAAAGGGTAGCGGGAGGGCCCGAGACCCAGTACTTC.

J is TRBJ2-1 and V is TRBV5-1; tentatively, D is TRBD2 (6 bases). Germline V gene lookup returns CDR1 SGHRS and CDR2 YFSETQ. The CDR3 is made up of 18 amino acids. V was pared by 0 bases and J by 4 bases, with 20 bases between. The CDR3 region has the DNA TGCGCCAGCAGCTTGGCGGCTAGCGTCCCATCCGTATACAATGAGCAGTTCTTC. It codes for CASSLAASVPSVYNEQFF.

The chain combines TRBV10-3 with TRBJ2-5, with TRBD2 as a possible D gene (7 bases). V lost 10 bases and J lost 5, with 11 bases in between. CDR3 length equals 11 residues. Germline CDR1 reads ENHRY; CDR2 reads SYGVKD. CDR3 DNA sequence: TGTGCCACGGGGGGCAGGGAGACCCAGTACTTC. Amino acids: CATGGRETQYF.

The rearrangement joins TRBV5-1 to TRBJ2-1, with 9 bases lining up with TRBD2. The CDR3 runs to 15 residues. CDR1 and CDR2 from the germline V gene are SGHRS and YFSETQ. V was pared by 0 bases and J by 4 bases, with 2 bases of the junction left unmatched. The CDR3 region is CASSLGLAEYNEQFF. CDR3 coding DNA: TGCGCCAGCAGCTTGGGACTAGCGGAGTACAATGAGCAGTTCTTC.

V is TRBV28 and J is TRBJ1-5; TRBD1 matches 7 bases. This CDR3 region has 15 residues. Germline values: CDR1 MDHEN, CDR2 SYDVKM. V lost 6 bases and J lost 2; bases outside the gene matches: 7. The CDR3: CASSVVGTGNQPQHF. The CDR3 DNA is TGTGCCAGCAGCGTAGTCGGGACAGGCAATCAGCCCCAGCATTTT.

The CDR3 bases are TGTGCCAGCAGAACGCCGACAGGGGCGAGGGTGCAGCCCCAGCATTTT. Its protein is CASRTPTGARVQPQHF. This chain uses TRBV28 with TRBJ1-5; 8 positions agree with TRBD1. V was pared by 6 bases and J by 7 bases, with 14 bases of the junction left unmatched. Germline CDR1 and CDR2: MDHEN and SYDVKM. The CDR3 runs 16 residues.